This TCR beta chain comes out of a study of T cell responses to AZD1222 COVID-19 vaccine. Overall study context: Researchers grouped second doses given at about 4 or about 12 weeks into one pool. Study-wide results and caveats: Just a handful of AZD1222 recipients were seropositive at baseline. Donors, mostly white British, included more females; clonal diversity was possibly underestimated.

The CDR3 totals 16 residues. Trimming took off 0 bases at V and 0 bases at J, with 12 bases between the two ends. Germline assignment: CDR1 MGHRA and CDR2 YSYEKL. For this clone: Its specificity is not known.

Measured with immunoSEQ multiplex PCR; TCRdb has only the in-frame clones, and not every one. This sample has 99,000 or so clones; 88% occur once, and the top ten carry less than 9.5%. Specimen: peripheral blood, collected on day 0 of AZD1222 vaccination. The chain employs TRBV4-1 and TRBJ2-7; D possibly corresponds to TRBD2 (5 bases). This TCR came from an adult in good health. The DNA for the CDR3 is TGCGCCAGCAGCCAAGATCTCGGGGTTTCCTCCTACGAGCAGTACTTC. It is translated as CASSQDLGVSSYEQYF.